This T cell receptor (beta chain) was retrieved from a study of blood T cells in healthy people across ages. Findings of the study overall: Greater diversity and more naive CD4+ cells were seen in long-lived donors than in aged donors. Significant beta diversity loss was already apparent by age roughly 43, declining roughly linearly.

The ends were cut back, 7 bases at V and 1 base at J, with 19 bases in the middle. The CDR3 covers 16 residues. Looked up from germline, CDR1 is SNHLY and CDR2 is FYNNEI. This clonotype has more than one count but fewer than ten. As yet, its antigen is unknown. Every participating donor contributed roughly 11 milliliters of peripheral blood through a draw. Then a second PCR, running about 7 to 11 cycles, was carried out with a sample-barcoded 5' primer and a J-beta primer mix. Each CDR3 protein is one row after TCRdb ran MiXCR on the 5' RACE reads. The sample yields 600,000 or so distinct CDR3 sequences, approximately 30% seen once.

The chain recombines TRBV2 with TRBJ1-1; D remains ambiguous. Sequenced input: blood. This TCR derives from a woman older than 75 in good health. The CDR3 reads CASKLTRVGANTEAFF. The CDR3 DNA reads TGTGCCAGCAAGTTAACTCGGGTCGGCGCGAACACTGAAGCTTTCTTT.